This T cell receptor (beta chain) stems from a study of OX40 agonist ivuxolimab in advanced cancers. Trimming removed 4 bases from V and 6 bases from J; junction bases left unmatched: 9. The CDR3 spans 14 residues. The V gene's germline CDR1 is SNHLY and CDR2 FYNNEI. Clones were read by immunoSEQ multiplex PCR, and TCRdb kept only the in-frame ones, dropping some. The data hold 40,000 to 50,000 clones, with 87% observed a single time. The source was CD4+ or CD8+ T cells sorted from blood, collected in a trial of the OX40 agonist ivuxolimab. This sequence originates from an adult with an advanced solid tumor such as melanoma, head and neck, liver or kidney cancer. The chain carries TRBV2 and TRBJ2-7, with 7 bases matching TRBD2. CDR3 bases: TGTGCCAGCAGTGTGACGCTAGCGGTAAGCGAGCAGTACTTC. Translated: CASSVTLAVSEQYF.